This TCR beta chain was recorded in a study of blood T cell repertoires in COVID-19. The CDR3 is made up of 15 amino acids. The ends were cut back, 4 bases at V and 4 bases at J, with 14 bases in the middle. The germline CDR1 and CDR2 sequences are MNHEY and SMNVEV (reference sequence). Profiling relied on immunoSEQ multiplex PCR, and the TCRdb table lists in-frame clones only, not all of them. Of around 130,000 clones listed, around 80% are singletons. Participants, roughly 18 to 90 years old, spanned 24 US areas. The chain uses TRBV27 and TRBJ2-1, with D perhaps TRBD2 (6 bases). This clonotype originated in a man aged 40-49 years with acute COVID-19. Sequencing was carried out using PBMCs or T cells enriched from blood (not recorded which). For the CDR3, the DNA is TGTGCCAGCAGTTCACCGACTAGACCTTACAATGAGCAGTTCTTC. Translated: CASSSPTRPYNEQFF.